This T cell receptor (beta chain) originates from a study of blood T cell repertoires in COVID-19. About the study: PBMCs, B-cell-depleted T cells, or T cells provided the cDNA or gDNA that made up the material.

V gave up 0 bases and J gave up 8 bases, with 9 bases separating them. The CDR3 has 14 amino acids. Germline loops: CDR1 SGHDT, CDR2 YYEEEE. Per the original data handling: For nucleated cells, counts were estimated from reference gene primer amplification. Clones were read by immunoSEQ multiplex PCR, and TCRdb kept only the in-frame ones, dropping some. The DNA gave D and trimming, while V, J and clone size come from that table. This table has over 200,000 clones, about 90% appearing once. This TCR was recovered from a middle-aged man with active or convalescent COVID-19. Sequenced: peripheral blood. The V call is TRBV5-6, the J call TRBJ1-6; D not resolved. CDR3 in DNA: TGTGCCAGCAGCTTGGTCTCAGGTTATTCACCCCTCCACTTT. Protein product: CASSLVSGYSPLHF.